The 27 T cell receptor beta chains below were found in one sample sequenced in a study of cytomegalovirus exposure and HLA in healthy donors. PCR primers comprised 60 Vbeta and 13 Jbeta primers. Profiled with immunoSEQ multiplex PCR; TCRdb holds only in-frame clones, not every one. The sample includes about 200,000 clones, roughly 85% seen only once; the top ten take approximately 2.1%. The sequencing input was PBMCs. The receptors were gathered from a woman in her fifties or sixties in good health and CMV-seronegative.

CDR3 protein: CATSREQWQFF. The DNA for the CDR3 is TGTGCCACCAGTCGGGAGCAGTGGCAGTTCTTC. The V call is TRBV15, the J call TRBJ2-1; D is perhaps TRBD2 (6 bases). Looked up from germline, CDR1 is LNHNV and CDR2 is YYDKDF (reference sequence). This CDR3 contains 11 residues. V dropped 6 bases and J dropped 12 bases, with 12 bases sitting between them.

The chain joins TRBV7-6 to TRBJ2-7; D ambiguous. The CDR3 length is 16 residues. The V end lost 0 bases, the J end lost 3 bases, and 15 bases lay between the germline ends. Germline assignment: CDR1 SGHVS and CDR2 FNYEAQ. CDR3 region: CASSLAPSSGNYEQYF. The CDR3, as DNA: TGTGCCAGCAGCTTAGCGCCCAGTTCTGGTAACTACGAGCAGTACTTC.

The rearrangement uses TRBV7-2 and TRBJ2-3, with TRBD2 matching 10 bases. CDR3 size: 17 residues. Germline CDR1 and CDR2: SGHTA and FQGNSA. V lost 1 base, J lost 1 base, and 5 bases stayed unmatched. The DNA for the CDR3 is TGTGCCAGCAGCTTAGGTAGGACTAGCGGCGGCACAGATACGCAGTATTTT. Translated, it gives CASSLGRTSGGTDTQYF.

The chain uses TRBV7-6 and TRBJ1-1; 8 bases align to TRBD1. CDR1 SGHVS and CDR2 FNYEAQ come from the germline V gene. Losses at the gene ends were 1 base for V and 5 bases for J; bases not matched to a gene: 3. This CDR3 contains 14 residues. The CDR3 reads CASSLGTGRTEAFF. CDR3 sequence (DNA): TGTGCCAGCAGCTTAGGGACAGGGCGTACTGAAGCTTTCTTT.

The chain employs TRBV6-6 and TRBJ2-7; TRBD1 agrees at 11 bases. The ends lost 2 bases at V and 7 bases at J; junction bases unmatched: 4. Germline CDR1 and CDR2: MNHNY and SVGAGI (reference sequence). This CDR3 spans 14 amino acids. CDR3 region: CASSYGTGGREQYF. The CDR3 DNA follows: TGTGCCAGCAGTTACGGGACAGGGGGTAGAGAGCAGTACTTC.

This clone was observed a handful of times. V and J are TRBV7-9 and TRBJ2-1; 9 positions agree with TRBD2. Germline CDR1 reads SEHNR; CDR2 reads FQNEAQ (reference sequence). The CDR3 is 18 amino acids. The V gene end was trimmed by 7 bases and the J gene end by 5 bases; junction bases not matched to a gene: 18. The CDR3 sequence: CASINSFYRAGGHNEQFF. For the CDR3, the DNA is TGTGCCAGCATCAATTCCTTTTACAGGGCGGGAGGGCACAATGAGCAGTTCTTC.

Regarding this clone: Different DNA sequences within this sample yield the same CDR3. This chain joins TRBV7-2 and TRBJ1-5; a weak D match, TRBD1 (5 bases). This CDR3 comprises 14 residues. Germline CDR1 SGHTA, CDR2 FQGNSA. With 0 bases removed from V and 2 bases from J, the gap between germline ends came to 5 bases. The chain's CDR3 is CASSLAGRNQPQHF. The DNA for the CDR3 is TGTGCCAGCAGCTTAGCGGGGCGCAATCAGCCCCAGCATTTT.

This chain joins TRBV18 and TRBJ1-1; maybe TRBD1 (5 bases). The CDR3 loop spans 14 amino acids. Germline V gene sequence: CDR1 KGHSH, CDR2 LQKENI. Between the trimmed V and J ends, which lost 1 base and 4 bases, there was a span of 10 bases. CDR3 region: CASSPQGQGTEAFF. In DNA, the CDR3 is TGTGCCAGCTCACCACAGGGGCAGGGCACTGAAGCTTTCTTT. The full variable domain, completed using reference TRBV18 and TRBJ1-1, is NAGVMQNPRHLVRRRGQEARLRCSPMKGHSHVYWYRQLPEEGLKFMVYLQKENIIDESGMPKERFSAEFPKEGPSILRIQQVVRGDSAAYFCASSPQGQGTEAFFGQGTRLTVV.

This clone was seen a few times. CDR3 nucleotides: TGTGCCAGCAGTTTAGGGGCAGGGCGAACTGAAGCTTTCTTT. This codes for CASSLGAGRTEAFF. This chain connects TRBV28 to TRBJ1-1, with D possibly matching TRBD1 (5 bases). The CDR3 contains 14 residues. Germline V gives CDR1 MDHEN, CDR2 SYDVKM. The V gene lost 2 bases and the J gene lost 5 bases, with 12 bases spanning the gap. The full variable domain, with the rest looked up from reference TRBV28 and TRBJ1-1, is DVKVTQSSRYLVKRTGEKVFLECVQDMDHENMFWYRQDPGLGLRLIYFSYDVKMKEKGDIPEGYSVSREKKERFSLILESASTNQTSMYLCASSLGAGRTEAFFGQGTRLTVV.

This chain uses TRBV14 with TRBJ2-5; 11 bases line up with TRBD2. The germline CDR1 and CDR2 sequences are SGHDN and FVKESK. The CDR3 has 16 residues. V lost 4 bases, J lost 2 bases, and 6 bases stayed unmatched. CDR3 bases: TGTGCCAGCAGCCGCAGACTAGCGGGGTCGCAAGAGACCCAGTACTTC. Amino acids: CASSRRLAGSQETQYF. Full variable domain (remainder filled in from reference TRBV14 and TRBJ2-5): EAGVTQFPSHSVIEKGQTVTLRCDPISGHDNLYWYRRVMGKEIKFLLHFVKESKQDESGMPNNRFLAERTGGTYSTLKVQPAELEDSGVYFCASSRRLAGSQETQYFGPGTRLLVL.

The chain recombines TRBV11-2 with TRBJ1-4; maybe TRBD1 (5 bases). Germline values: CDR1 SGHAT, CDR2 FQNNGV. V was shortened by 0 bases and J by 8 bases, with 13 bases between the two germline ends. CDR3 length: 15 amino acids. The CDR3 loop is CASSLDRVEREKLFF. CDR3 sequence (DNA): TGTGCCAGCAGCTTAGACAGGGTAGAGCGCGAAAAACTGTTTTTT.

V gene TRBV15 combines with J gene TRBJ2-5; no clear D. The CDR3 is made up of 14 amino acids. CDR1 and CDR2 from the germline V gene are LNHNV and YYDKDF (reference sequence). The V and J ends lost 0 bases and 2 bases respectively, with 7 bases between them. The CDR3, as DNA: TGTGCCACCAGCAGAGATAACGGTCAAGAGACCCAGTACTTC. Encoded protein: CATSRDNGQETQYF.

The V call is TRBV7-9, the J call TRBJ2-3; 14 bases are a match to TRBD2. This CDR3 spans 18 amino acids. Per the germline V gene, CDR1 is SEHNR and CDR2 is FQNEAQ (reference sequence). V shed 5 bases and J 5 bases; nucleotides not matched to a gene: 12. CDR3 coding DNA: TGTGCCAGCAGCCCTATCCTCGGGACTAGCGGGGGTCTAGATACGCAGTATTTT. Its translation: CASSPILGTSGGLDTQYF.

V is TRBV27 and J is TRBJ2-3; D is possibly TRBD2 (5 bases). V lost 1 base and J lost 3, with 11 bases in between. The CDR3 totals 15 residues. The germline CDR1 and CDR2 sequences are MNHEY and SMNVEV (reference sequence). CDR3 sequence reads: CASSLFAGHTDTQYF. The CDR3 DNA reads TGTGCCAGCAGTTTATTTGCGGGTCATACAGATACGCAGTATTTT.

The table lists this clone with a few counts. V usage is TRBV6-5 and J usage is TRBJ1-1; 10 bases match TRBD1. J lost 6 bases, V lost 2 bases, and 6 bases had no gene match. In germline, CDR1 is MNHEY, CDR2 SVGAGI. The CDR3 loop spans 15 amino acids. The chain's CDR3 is CASSYTGQGKAEAFF. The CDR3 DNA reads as TGTGCCAGCAGTTACACGGGACAGGGGAAGGCTGAAGCTTTCTTT.

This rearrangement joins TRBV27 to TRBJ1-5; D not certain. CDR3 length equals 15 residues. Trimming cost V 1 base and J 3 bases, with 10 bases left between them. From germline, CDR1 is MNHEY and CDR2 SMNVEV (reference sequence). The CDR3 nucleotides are TGTGCCAGCAGTTTATGGGCCGGGGACAATCAGCCCCAGCATTTT. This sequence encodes CASSLWAGDNQPQHF.

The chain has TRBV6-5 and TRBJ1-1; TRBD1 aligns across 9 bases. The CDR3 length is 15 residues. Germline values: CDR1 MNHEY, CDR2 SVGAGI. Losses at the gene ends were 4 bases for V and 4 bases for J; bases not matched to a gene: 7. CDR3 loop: CASSSPGQGGTEAFF. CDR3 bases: TGTGCCAGCAGTTCACCGGGACAGGGTGGCACTGAAGCTTTCTTT.

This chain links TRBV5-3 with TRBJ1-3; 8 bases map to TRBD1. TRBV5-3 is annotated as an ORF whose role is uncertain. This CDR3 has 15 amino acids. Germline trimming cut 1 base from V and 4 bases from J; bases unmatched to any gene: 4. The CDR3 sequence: CARSLQGARGNTIYF. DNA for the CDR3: TGTGCCAGAAGCTTGCAGGGGGCAAGAGGAAACACCATATATTTT.

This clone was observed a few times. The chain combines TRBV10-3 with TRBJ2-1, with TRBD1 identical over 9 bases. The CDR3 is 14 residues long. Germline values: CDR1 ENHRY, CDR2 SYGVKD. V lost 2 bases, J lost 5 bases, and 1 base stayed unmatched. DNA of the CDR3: TGTGCCATCAGTGAGGGACAGGGGAACAATGAGCAGTTCTTC. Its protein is CAISEGQGNNEQFF.

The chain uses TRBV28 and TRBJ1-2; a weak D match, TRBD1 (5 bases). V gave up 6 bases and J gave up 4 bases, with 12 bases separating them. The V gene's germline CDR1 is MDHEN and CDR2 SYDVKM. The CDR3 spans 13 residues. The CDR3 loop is CASSPPDTYGYTF. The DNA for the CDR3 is TGTGCCAGCAGCCCTCCGGACACCTATGGCTACACCTTC.

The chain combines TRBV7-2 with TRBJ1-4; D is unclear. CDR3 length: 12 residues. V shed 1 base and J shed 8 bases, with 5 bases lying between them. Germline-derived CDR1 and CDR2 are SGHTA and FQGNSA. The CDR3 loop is CASSLVQEKLFF. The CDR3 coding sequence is TGTGCCAGCAGCTTAGTCCAAGAAAAACTGTTTTTT.

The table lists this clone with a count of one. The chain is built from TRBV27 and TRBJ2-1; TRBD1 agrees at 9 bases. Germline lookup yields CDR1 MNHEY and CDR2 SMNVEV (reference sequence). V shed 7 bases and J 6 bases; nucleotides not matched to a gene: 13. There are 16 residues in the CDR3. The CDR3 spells CASNLQGARGGNEQFF. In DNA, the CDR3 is TGTGCCAGCAACTTACAGGGGGCAAGGGGGGGCAATGAGCAGTTCTTC.

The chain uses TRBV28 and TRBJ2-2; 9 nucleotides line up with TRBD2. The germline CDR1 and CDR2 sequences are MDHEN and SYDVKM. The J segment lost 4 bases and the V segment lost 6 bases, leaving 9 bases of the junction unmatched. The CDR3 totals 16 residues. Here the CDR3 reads CASRNLAGRGTGELFF. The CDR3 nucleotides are TGTGCCAGCAGGAATCTAGCGGGGAGGGGCACCGGGGAGCTGTTTTTT.

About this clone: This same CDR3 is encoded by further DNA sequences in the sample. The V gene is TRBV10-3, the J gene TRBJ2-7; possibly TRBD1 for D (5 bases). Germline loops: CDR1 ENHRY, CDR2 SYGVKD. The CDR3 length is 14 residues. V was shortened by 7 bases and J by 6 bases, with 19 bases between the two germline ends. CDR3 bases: TGTGCCATCACCGACAGTCCCCGTGGGTCCGAGCAGTACTTC. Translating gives CAITDSPRGSEQYF.

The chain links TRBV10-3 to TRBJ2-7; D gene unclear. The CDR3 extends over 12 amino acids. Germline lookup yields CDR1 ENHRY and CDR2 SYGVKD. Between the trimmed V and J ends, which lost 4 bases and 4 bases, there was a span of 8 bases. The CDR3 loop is CAISGVTYEQYF. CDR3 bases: TGTGCCATCAGTGGGGTGACATACGAGCAGTACTTC.

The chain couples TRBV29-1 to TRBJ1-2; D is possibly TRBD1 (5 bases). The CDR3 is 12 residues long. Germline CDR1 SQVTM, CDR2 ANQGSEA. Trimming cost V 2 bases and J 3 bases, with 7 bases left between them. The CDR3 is CSVEKGYYGYTF. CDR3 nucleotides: TGCAGCGTTGAAAAGGGGTACTATGGCTACACCTTC.

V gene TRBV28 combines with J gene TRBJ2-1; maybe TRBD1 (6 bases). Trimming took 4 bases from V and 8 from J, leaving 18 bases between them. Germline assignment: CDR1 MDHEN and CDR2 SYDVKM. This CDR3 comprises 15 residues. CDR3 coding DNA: TGTGCCAGCAGTTCTATGGGCTCAGGGGCGGATGAGCAGTTCTTC. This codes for CASSSMGSGADEQFF.